Below are 19 T cell receptor beta chains sequenced from a single sample in a study of T-cell reconstitution after alpha-beta-depleted transplantation in children. Unique molecular identifiers featured in how the TCRbeta library was prepared. TCRdb processed the PCR reads anew with MiXCR; each CDR3 protein has one entry. The repertoire has 300,000 or so distinct CDR3 sequences, around 25% of them found once; the top ten carry 9.5% to 12%. The sequenced sample was PBMCs, mostly from graft donor cells, obtained 180 days after TCRalphabeta/CD19-depleted stem cell transplant. The receptors originated from a male patient between 10 and 17 years old who had a stem cell transplant for acute lymphoblastic leukemia, so the T cells may come from the graft donor.

This chain uses TRBV6-2 or TRBV6-3 with TRBJ2-5, with 11 nucleotides matching TRBD2. The CDR3 has 20 residues. Germline V gene lookup returns CDR1 MNHEY and CDR2 SVGEGT. With V trimmed by 7 bases and J by 1 base, 20 bases remained unmatched. The CDR3 region has the DNA TGTGCCAGCACCCCAAGGGCTAGCGGGAGGCTACTATCCCTCCAAGAGACCCAGTACTTC. It specifies CASTPRASGRLLSLQETQYF.

In this sample, this clonotype turned up a few times. The V call is TRBV27, the J call TRBJ2-1; D is uncertain. Trimming took 5 bases from V and 7 from J, leaving 15 bases between them. The CDR3 is 14 residues long. The germline V gene encodes CDR1 MNHEY and CDR2 SMNVEV (reference sequence). The CDR3 here is CASSPRRMPNEQFF. The CDR3, as DNA: TGTGCCAGCAGTCCCCGGAGAATGCCTAATGAGCAGTTCTTC.

J is TRBJ1-6 and V is TRBV7-2; 7 nucleotides line up with TRBD1. The CDR3 totals 15 residues. Germline lookup yields CDR1 SGHTA and CDR2 FQGNSA. After removal of 4 bases from V and 8 bases from J, the junction contained 8 bases not matched to a gene. The CDR3 here is CASSSVGTDDSPLHF. In nucleotides, the CDR3 is TGTGCCAGCAGCTCAGTAGGGACAGACGATTCACCCCTCCACTTT.

The table lists this clonotype with a few counts. The chain joins TRBV7-8 to TRBJ2-1, with D tentatively TRBD2 (5 bases). Germline-derived CDR1 and CDR2 are SGHVS and FQNEAQ. The CDR3 covers 16 residues. Between the trimmed V and J ends, which lost 2 bases and 6 bases, there was a span of 17 bases. This chain's CDR3 is CASSLSGPLAGNEQFF. In DNA form, the CDR3 reads TGTGCCAGCAGCTTATCTGGGCCCCTAGCAGGCAATGAGCAGTTCTTC.

The chain carries TRBV11-2 and TRBJ2-1, with D hard to call. Trimming left V 3 bases short and J 4 bases short, with 16 bases between. The CDR3 has 16 residues. The germline gives CDR1 SGHAT, CDR2 FQNNGV. This chain's CDR3 is CASSLEPRNRYNEQFF. The CDR3 nucleotides read TGTGCCAGCAGCTTGGAACCCCGGAACAGATACAATGAGCAGTTCTTC.

The rearrangement joins TRBV13 to TRBJ2-5; perhaps D is TRBD1 or TRBD2 (6 bases each). Germline V CDR1 and CDR2: PRHDT, FYEKMQ (reference sequence). V gave up 2 bases and J gave up 4 bases, with 17 bases separating them. The CDR3 sequence is 16 residues long. CDR3 residues: CASSLMGGPKGETQYF. CDR3 in DNA: TGTGCCAGCAGCTTAATGGGGGGCCCCAAGGGAGAGACCCAGTACTTC.

The genes are TRBV11-2 and TRBJ1-1; D possibly corresponds to TRBD1 (5 bases). Per germline, CDR1 SGHAT and CDR2 FQNNGV. This CDR3 spans 15 amino acids. Trimming removed 1 base at V and 2 bases at J, with 11 bases between. The CDR3 DNA reads TGTGCCAGCAGCTTAGCGGGACCGCGAAACACTGAAGCTTTCTTT. Its protein is CASSLAGPRNTEAFF. Using reference TRBV11-2 and TRBJ1-1 for the parts outside the CDR3, the full variable domain is EAGVAQSPRYKIIEKRQSVAFWCNPISGHATLYWYQQILGQGPKLLIQFQNNGVVDDSQLPKDRFSAERLKGVDSTLKIQPAKLEDSAVYLCASSLAGPRNTEAFFGQGTRLTVV.

The DNA of the CDR3 is TGCAGTGCAAGTCAGGGAGCAGGCAATCAGCCCCAGCATTTT. Protein sequence: CSASQGAGNQPQHF. This chain connects TRBV20-1 to TRBJ1-5; a weak D match, TRBD1 (5 bases). Per the germline V gene, CDR1 is DFQATT and CDR2 is SNEGSKA (reference sequence). This CDR3 region has 14 residues. Trimming cost V 6 bases and J 2 bases, with 14 bases left between them.

The gene calls are TRBV20-1 and TRBJ2-7; 8 bases match TRBD1. Germline CDR1 and CDR2: DFQATT and SNEGSKA (reference sequence). This CDR3 is 14 amino acids long. Trimming at V came to 2 bases and at J to 5 bases, leaving 8 bases not matched to a gene. The CDR3 protein is CSARSDRGVDEQYF. The CDR3 DNA reads as TGCAGTGCTAGATCTGACAGGGGTGTCGACGAGCAGTACTTC.

Remarks on this clonotype: At one end the junction does not follow the germline gene, possibly because of a read error. The chain links TRBV5-1 to TRBJ2-1, with TRBD1 identical over 9 bases. Germline CDR1 is SGHRS and CDR2 is YFSETQ. The CDR3 is 15 amino acids. The CDR3 region is CACSLTGGSYNEQFF. CDR3 DNA: TGCGCCTGCAGCTTGACAGGGGGCTCCTACAATGAGCAGTTCTTC.

V is TRBV7-3 and J is TRBJ2-2; 8 bases match TRBD1. V gave up 1 base and J gave up 4 bases; unmatched junction bases: 5. The CDR3 runs 16 residues. Germline CDR1 and CDR2: SGHTA and FQGTGA. As DNA, the CDR3 is TGTGCCAGCAGCTTAATCGGGACAGGTATCACCGGGGAGCTGTTTTTT. This translates into CASSLIGTGITGELFF.

At least ten counts were recorded for this clonotype. This chain joins TRBV30 and TRBJ1-5; D gene ambiguous. The CDR3 extends over 12 amino acids. V lost 5 bases and J lost 2, with 7 bases in between. Germline V lookup: CDR1 GTSNPN, CDR2 SVGIG (reference sequence). CDR3 sequence (DNA): TGTGCCTGGTCCTCGCGCAATCAGCCCCAGCATTTT. Protein: CAWSSRNQPQHF.

This clonotype was detected many times. J is TRBJ2-2 and V is TRBV5-5; the D is unclear. Looked up from germline, CDR1 is SGHKS and CDR2 is YYEKEE (reference sequence). The CDR3 covers 13 residues. The V end was cut by 2 bases, the J end by 4 bases, with 6 bases between. Written as DNA, the CDR3 is TGTGCCAGCAGCTTTGGTCCCACCGGGGAGCTGTTTTTT. Its translation is CASSFGPTGELFF.

The CDR3 region is CASPGGPGTDTQYF. The CDR3 DNA reads as TGTGCCAGCCCCGGCGGACCCGGCACAGATACGCAGTATTTT. The chain combines TRBV21-1 with TRBJ2-3; TRBD1, the table's D call, lacks a check against the DNA. TRBV21-1 is marked as a pseudogene. This CDR3 is built from 14 residues.

This clonotype has just a few counts. This chain connects TRBV5-1 to TRBJ1-2, with D possibly being TRBD1 (6 bases). V lost 3 bases and J lost 5, with 17 bases in between. Per the germline V gene, CDR1 is SGHRS and CDR2 is YFSETQ. The CDR3 has 15 residues. The CDR3 loop reads CASSYGTSKEYGYTF. For the CDR3, the DNA is TGCGCCAGCAGCTACGGGACATCCAAAGAATATGGCTACACCTTC.

Turning to this clonotype: Compared with germline, one end of the junction differs, possibly owing to a read error. This chain connects TRBV9 to TRBJ2-2; D is possibly TRBD1 (6 bases). Germline V gene data show CDR1 as SGDLS and CDR2 as YYNGEE. This CDR3 spans 15 amino acids. CDR3: CASSAHRVEIGELSF. In nucleotides, the CDR3 is TGTGCCAGCAGCGCACACAGGGTGGAGATCGGGGAGCTGTCTTTT.

Only a few counts were recorded for this clonotype. The rearrangement joins TRBV6-5 to TRBJ2-1, with D perhaps matching TRBD1 (6 bases). Per germline, CDR1 MNHEY and CDR2 SVGAGI. The CDR3 has 19 residues. Between the trimmed V and J ends, which lost 0 bases and 5 bases, there was a span of 23 bases. The chain's CDR3 is CASSYSKQGVVPGNNEQFF. The CDR3 DNA follows: TGTGCCAGCAGTTACTCGAAACAGGGAGTGGTACCTGGGAACAATGAGCAGTTCTTC.

V and J are TRBV18 and TRBJ2-7; no definite D call. CDR1 KGHSH and CDR2 LQKENI come from the germline V gene. The length of the CDR3 is 14 residues. V lost 1 base and J lost 2, with 9 bases in between. This chain's CDR3 is CASSPLPTTYEQYF. CDR3 DNA: TGTGCCAGCTCACCACTTCCCACGACCTACGAGCAGTACTTC.

Comment on this clonotype: Relative to the germline gene, one junction end is altered; a read error may explain this. V is TRBV5-6 and J is TRBJ2-7; D unresolved. CDR3 length equals 14 residues. Germline lookup yields CDR1 SGHDT and CDR2 YYEEEE. CDR3 loop: CASSPRPQEYGQYF. CDR3 nucleotides: TGTGCCAGCAGCCCTCGTCCCCAGGAGTACGGGCAGTACTTC.